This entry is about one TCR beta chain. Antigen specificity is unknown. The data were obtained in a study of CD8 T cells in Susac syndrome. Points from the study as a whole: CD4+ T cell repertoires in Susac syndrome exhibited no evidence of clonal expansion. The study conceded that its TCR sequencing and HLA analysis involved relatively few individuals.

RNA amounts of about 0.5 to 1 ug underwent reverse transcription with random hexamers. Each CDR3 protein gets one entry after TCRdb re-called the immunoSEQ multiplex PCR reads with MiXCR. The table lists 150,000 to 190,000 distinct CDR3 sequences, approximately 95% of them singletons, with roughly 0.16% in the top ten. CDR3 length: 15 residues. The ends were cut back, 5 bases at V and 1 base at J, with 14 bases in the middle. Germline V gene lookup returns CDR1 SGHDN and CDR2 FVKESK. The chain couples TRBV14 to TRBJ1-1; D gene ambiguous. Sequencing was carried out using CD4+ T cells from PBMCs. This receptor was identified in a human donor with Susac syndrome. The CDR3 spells CASSVGQQKNTEAFF. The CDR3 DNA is TGTGCCAGCAGCGTAGGGCAACAAAAGAACACTGAAGCTTTCTTT. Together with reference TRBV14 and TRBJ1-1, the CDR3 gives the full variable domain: EAGVTQFPSHSVIEKGQTVTLRCDPISGHDNLYWYRRVMGKEIKFLLHFVKESKQDESGMPNNRFLAERTGGTYSTLKVQPAELEDSGVYFCASSVGQQKNTEAFFGQGTRLTVV.